The 18 T cell receptor beta chains listed next were all sequenced from one sample in a study of cytomegalovirus exposure and HLA in healthy donors. PCR employed 60 Vbeta and 13 Jbeta primers. Only in-frame clones appear in the TCRdb table, and some are missing; sequencing was by immunoSEQ multiplex PCR. The sample records some 200,000 clones, 75% to 85% being singletons. The sequencing sample was made of PBMCs. The receptors here all came from a woman in her thirties in good health and CMV-seronegative.

This chain uses TRBV5-4 with TRBJ1-1; unclear D gene. The V and J ends lost 0 bases and 0 bases respectively, with 3 bases between them. Per the germline V gene, CDR1 is SGHNT and CDR2 is YYREEE (reference sequence). The CDR3 spans 13 residues. The CDR3 reads CASSLGLNTEAFF. Here the CDR3 DNA reads TGTGCCAGCAGCTTGGGGCTGAACACTGAAGCTTTCTTT.

The gene calls are TRBV28 and TRBJ1-1; D unresolved. The CDR3 has 16 amino acids. V was trimmed by 3 bases and J by 1 base, leaving 15 bases between them. The V gene's germline CDR1 is MDHEN and CDR2 SYDVKM. CDR3 nucleotide sequence: TGTGCCAGCAGTTTCTCCGTTTGGGGAGCGAACACTGAAGCTTTCTTT. As protein: CASSFSVWGANTEAFF.

V usage is TRBV6-5 and J usage is TRBJ2-3; the match to TRBD2 covers 9 bases. There are 14 residues in the CDR3. Trimming at V came to 5 bases and at J to 1 base, leaving 1 base not matched to a gene. Germline CDR1 and CDR2: MNHEY and SVGAGI. The CDR3 is CASSERGGTDTQYF. In DNA form, the CDR3 reads TGTGCCAGCAGTGAGCGGGGGGGCACAGATACGCAGTATTTT.

The chain is built from TRBV15 and TRBJ2-5, with 7 bases aligning to TRBD1. Trimming removed 5 bases from V and 2 bases from J; junction bases left unmatched: 8. The CDR3 runs to 15 residues. Germline V gene lookup returns CDR1 LNHNV and CDR2 YYDKDF (reference sequence). CDR3 in DNA: TGTGCCACCAGCCGCCTGGGACAGAATCAAGAGACCCAGTACTTC. Translating it yields CATSRLGQNQETQYF.

The chain employs TRBV18 and TRBJ2-5, with a tentative D call TRBD1 (5 bases). V was cut by 1 base and J by 5 bases, with 20 bases left in between. The CDR3 spans 17 residues. CDR1 and CDR2 (germline): KGHSH, LQKENI. The CDR3: CASSPRLQGTPKETQYF. CDR3 DNA sequence: TGTGCCAGCTCACCACGGCTGCAGGGTACCCCGAAGGAGACCCAGTACTTC.

This sequence joins TRBV5-6 and TRBJ1-2; 9 positions agree with TRBD1. Unmatched junction bases numbered 9, after V lost 1 base and J lost 8 bases. Germline V gene lookup returns CDR1 SGHDT and CDR2 YYEEEE. The CDR3 spans 15 residues. As DNA, the CDR3 is TGTGCCAGCAGCTTGACGGAACAGGGGGCTGGAGGCTACACCTTC. It is translated as CASSLTEQGAGGYTF.

The chain couples TRBV7-9 to TRBJ2-5, with D possibly TRBD1 on 6 matching bases. The CDR3 is made up of 13 amino acids. Germline V gives CDR1 SEHNR, CDR2 FQNEAQ (reference sequence). Trimming took 4 bases from V and 7 from J, leaving 13 bases between them. For the CDR3, the DNA is TGTGCCAGCAGCTCAAACGAAGGGGGGACCCAGTACTTC. As protein: CASSSNEGGTQYF.

The V call is TRBV5-1, the J call TRBJ2-7; TRBD1 is a possible D gene (5 bases). The V end lost 2 bases, the J end lost 0 bases, and 24 bases lay between the germline ends. Germline V gives CDR1 SGHRS, CDR2 YFSETQ. The CDR3 runs to 19 residues. The CDR3 here is CASSFEPRQRGWDSYEQYF. CDR3 DNA: TGCGCCAGCAGCTTCGAACCCCGACAGCGTGGTTGGGACTCCTACGAGCAGTACTTC.

In its sample, this clone was seen once. A junction boundary mismatches the germline segment, possibly from a read error. The chain combines TRBV7-9 with TRBJ1-2; D perhaps matches TRBD1 (6 bases). Germline V lookup: CDR1 SEHNR, CDR2 FQNEAQ (reference sequence). The CDR3 sequence is 12 residues long. The CDR3 DNA reads as TGTTCCAGCAGCGAAGGGGGAATGGGCTACACCTTC. As protein: CSSSEGGMGYTF.

This rearrangement joins TRBV6-1 to TRBJ1-5; D gene unclear. V was trimmed by 4 bases and J by 4 bases, leaving 2 bases between them. The CDR3 contains 11 residues. The germline V gene encodes CDR1 MNHNS and CDR2 SASEGT. The CDR3 nucleotides read TGTGCCAGCAGTGCTAATCAGCCCCAGCATTTT. Amino acids: CASSANQPQHF.

This chain joins TRBV10-3 and TRBJ1-5; perhaps TRBD1 as D (5 bases). Germline V gene lookup returns CDR1 ENHRY and CDR2 SYGVKD. The CDR3 consists of 17 residues. Trimming cost V 2 bases and J 3 bases, with 17 bases left between them. CDR3 in DNA: TGTGCCATCAGTGAGGGGCAGGGATGGGGTCTCAATCAGCCCCAGCATTTT. It yields the protein CAISEGQGWGLNQPQHF.

The chain couples TRBV19 to TRBJ1-5, with 7 bases fitting TRBD1. After removal of 8 bases from V and 2 bases from J, the junction contained 9 bases not matched to a gene. This CDR3 has 15 residues. The germline V gene encodes CDR1 LNHDA and CDR2 SQIVND (reference sequence). The CDR3 nucleotides are TGTGCCAGTGAACAGGGGATTTTTCGCAATCAGCCCCAGCATTTT. The encoded protein is CASEQGIFRNQPQHF.

The chain carries TRBV28 and TRBJ2-3, with 7 bases matching TRBD1. CDR3 length equals 18 residues. The germline CDR1 and CDR2 sequences are MDHEN and SYDVKM. Unmatched junction bases numbered 9, after V lost 0 bases and J lost 0 bases. The CDR3: CASSLWDRSHASTDTQYF. The CDR3 DNA follows: TGTGCCAGCAGTTTATGGGACAGGAGTCATGCTAGCACAGATACGCAGTATTTT. Looking up the rest from reference TRBV28 and TRBJ2-3 gives the full variable domain: DVKVTQSSRYLVKRTGEKVFLECVQDMDHENMFWYRQDPGLGLRLIYFSYDVKMKEKGDIPEGYSVSREKKERFSLILESASTNQTSMYLCASSLWDRSHASTDTQYFGPGTRLTVL.

This clone was detected once. The V call is TRBV11-2, the J call TRBJ2-2; the D gene is possibly TRBD1 (7 bases). The CDR3 is 15 amino acids. Germline V gene sequence: CDR1 SGHAT, CDR2 FQNNGV. Trimming left V 3 bases short and J 5 bases short, with 13 bases between. Here the CDR3 DNA reads TGTGCCAGCAGCTTTACTGCAGGGGGGACCGGGGAGCTGTTTTTT. Its protein is CASSFTAGGTGELFF.

The gene calls are TRBV7-7 and TRBJ1-1; 8 bases fit TRBD1. This CDR3 spans 13 amino acids. Trimming took 5 bases from V and 5 from J; bases not matched to a gene: 4. Germline CDR1 reads SSHAT; CDR2 reads FNYEAQ (reference sequence). The CDR3 coding sequence is TGTGCCAGCAGCCTCGGACAGGGAACTGAAGCTTTCTTT. Translation: CASSLGQGTEAFF.

J is TRBJ2-5 and V is TRBV6-6; no clear D. In germline, CDR1 is MNHNY, CDR2 SVGAGI (reference sequence). The CDR3 covers 13 residues. V lost 2 bases and J 2 bases, leaving 6 bases between the germline ends. CDR3: CASSYMSQETQYF. In nucleotides, the CDR3 is TGTGCCAGCAGTTACATGTCGCAAGAGACCCAGTACTTC.

This chain connects TRBV27 to TRBJ1-2; 8 nucleotides align to TRBD1. Germline assignment: CDR1 MNHEY and CDR2 SMNVEV (reference sequence). The CDR3 is 16 residues long. Trimming at V came to 8 bases and at J to 3 bases, leaving 14 bases not matched to a gene. The chain's CDR3 is CASAQAGTGGYYGYTF. DNA of the CDR3: TGTGCCAGCGCACAAGCCGGAACAGGGGGATACTATGGCTACACCTTC.

This chain joins TRBV5-4 and TRBJ2-2; perhaps TRBD2 as D (5 bases). CDR1 is SGHNT and CDR2 is YYREEE in the germline V gene (reference sequence). This CDR3 is built from 16 residues. The ends were cut back, 4 bases at V and 1 base at J, with 14 bases in the middle. CDR3 protein: CASSGGRLLNTGELFF. In DNA form, the CDR3 reads TGTGCCAGCAGCGGAGGCCGCCTCCTGAACACCGGGGAGCTGTTTTTT.